The 12 T cell receptor beta chains reported below all come from one sample, sequenced in a study of blood T cell repertoires in COVID-19. TCRdb's copy holds only in-frame clones and misses some; the assay was immunoSEQ multiplex PCR. The data contain around 200,000 clones, around 86% of them seen just once; the ten biggest clones take up more than 3%. The material sequenced was peripheral blood. Source of these receptors: a man between 70 and 80 years old with acute or convalescent COVID-19.

The chain has TRBV19 and TRBJ2-7; 7 nucleotides align to TRBD1. This CDR3 spans 15 amino acids. The germline V gene has CDR1 LNHDA and CDR2 SQIVND (reference sequence). With 5 bases clipped from V and 3 bases from J, the junction kept 10 bases outside the gene matches. In nucleotides, the CDR3 is TGTGCCAGTAGTGTTAAACAGGGGATGAACTACGAGCAGTACTTC. Its translation is CASSVKQGMNYEQYF.

The chain couples TRBV18 to TRBJ2-1, with D tentatively TRBD2 (5 bases). From germline, CDR1 is KGHSH and CDR2 LQKENI. With 8 bases removed from V and 4 bases from J, the gap between germline ends came to 21 bases. This CDR3 is built from 16 residues. This chain's CDR3 is CASLPGVTTTYNEQFF. The CDR3, as DNA: TGTGCCAGCCTCCCCGGGGTAACAACGACATACAATGAGCAGTTCTTC.

The rearrangement links TRBV2 to TRBJ1-1, with 9 bases aligning to TRBD1. Germline V lookup: CDR1 SNHLY, CDR2 FYNNEI. Trimming took 7 bases from V and 6 from J; bases not matched to a gene: 15. This CDR3 has 16 amino acids. CDR3: CASTSYLGQGEAEAFF. CDR3 coding DNA: TGTGCCAGCACTTCATACCTGGGACAGGGAGAGGCTGAAGCTTTCTTT.

V usage is TRBV12-3 or TRBV12-4 and J usage is TRBJ2-1; D call uncertain. V lost 1 base and J 10 bases, leaving 5 bases between the germline ends. CDR3 length equals 11 residues. CDR3 in amino acids: CASSLGEEQFF. The CDR3 DNA reads as TGTGCCAGCAGTTTAGGAGAGGAGCAGTTCTTC.

The rearrangement uses TRBV18 and TRBJ2-5; a weak D match, TRBD2 (5 bases). The V gene lost 4 bases and the J gene lost 3 bases, with 15 bases spanning the gap. Germline values: CDR1 KGHSH, CDR2 LQKENI. The CDR3 covers 15 residues. This CDR3 reads CASSRSTRGEETQYF. CDR3 DNA sequence: TGTGCCAGCTCACGATCGACACGGGGAGAAGAGACCCAGTACTTC.

The chain uses TRBV11-2 and TRBJ2-2, with D tentatively TRBD2 (6 bases). The CDR3 contains 15 residues. V dropped 8 bases and J dropped 2 bases, with 15 bases sitting between them. Germline assignment: CDR1 SGHAT and CDR2 FQNNGV. CDR3 coding DNA: TGTGCCAGCGCCTCAGGAGGGCCTAACACCGGGGAGCTGTTTTTT. It encodes CASASGGPNTGELFF.

This chain uses TRBV5-1 with TRBJ2-1, with TRBD2 identical over 9 bases. The CDR3 extends over 15 amino acids. The germline gives CDR1 SGHRS, CDR2 YFSETQ. The junction had 9 bases not matched to a gene; V was cut back by 2 bases and J by 9 bases. CDR3 sequence (DNA): TGCGCCAGCAGCTTTAACCCTAGCGGGAATGGTGAGCAGTTCTTC. As protein: CASSFNPSGNGEQFF.

This clone was found once. CDR3 loop: CASSDQGGNQPQHF. Here the CDR3 DNA reads TGCGCCAGCAGCGATCAGGGGGGTAATCAGCCCCAGCATTTT. The chain couples TRBV5-1 to TRBJ1-5, with 7 bases identical to TRBD1. The CDR3 runs 14 residues. The V segment lost 4 bases and the J segment 4 bases; nucleotides outside the gene matches: 5. CDR1 and CDR2 (germline): SGHRS, YFSETQ.

The chain uses TRBV3-1 (or the pseudogene TRBV3-2) and TRBJ1-2; D gene uncertain. V was cut by 0 bases and J by 8 bases, with 13 bases left in between. The CDR3 consists of 14 residues. The germline V gene has CDR1 LGHDT and CDR2 YNNKEL (reference sequence). For the CDR3, the DNA is TGTGCCAGCAGCCAAGATGCGGAGGGTAGCGGCTACACCTTC. It specifies CASSQDAEGSGYTF.

The chain couples TRBV10-3 to TRBJ1-1; 7 nucleotides agree with TRBD1. J gave up 6 bases and V 0 bases, and 4 bases lay outside the gene matches. The CDR3 length is 14 residues. Per the germline V gene, CDR1 is ENHRY and CDR2 is SYGVKD. The chain's CDR3 is CAISESGDRAEAFF. CDR3 DNA sequence: TGTGCCATCAGTGAGTCTGGGGACAGAGCTGAAGCTTTCTTT.

V and J are TRBV6-1 and TRBJ1-3; perhaps TRBD1 as D (5 bases). CDR3 size: 15 residues. Germline V lookup: CDR1 MNHNS, CDR2 SASEGT. Trimming took 3 bases from V and 0 from J, leaving 9 bases between them. The CDR3 region has the DNA TGTGCCAGCAGTGATATGGGGGGCTCTGGAAACACCATATATTTT. The encoded protein is CASSDMGGSGNTIYF.

This clone occurred a few times. This rearrangement joins TRBV7-9 to TRBJ1-6; D ambiguous. The V gene lost 5 bases and the J gene lost 10 bases, with 12 bases spanning the gap. This CDR3 has 13 residues. Germline CDR1 is SEHNR and CDR2 is FQNEAQ (reference sequence). CDR3 nucleotide sequence: TGTGCCAGCAGCACGGGAGGCGAGTCACCCCTCCACTTT. Its protein product is CASSTGGESPLHF.